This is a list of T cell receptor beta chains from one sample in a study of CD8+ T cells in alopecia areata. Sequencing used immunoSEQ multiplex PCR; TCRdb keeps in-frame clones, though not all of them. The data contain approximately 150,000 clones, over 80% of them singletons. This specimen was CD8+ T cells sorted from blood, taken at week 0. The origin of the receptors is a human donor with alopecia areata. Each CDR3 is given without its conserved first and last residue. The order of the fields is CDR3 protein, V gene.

CDR3 protein: ASSPRDRPYEQY; V gene: TRBV27
CDR3 protein: ASSYKGLAVGGEQF; V gene: TRBV6-6
CDR3 protein: ASSPGTALYEQY; V gene: TRBV7-7
CDR3 protein: ASSQTGSGEYGYT; V gene: TRBV7-9
CDR3 protein: AWSVGRAITGELF; V gene: TRBV30
CDR3 protein: ASSPTGSNQPQH; V gene: TRBV7-9
CDR3 protein: AATGEGWNTEAF; V gene: TRBV25-1
CDR3 protein: ASSLSASTYEQY; V gene: TRBV27
CDR3 protein: SVGVGAPSYYGYT; V gene: TRBV29-1
CDR3 protein: ASSEVSEQSRLAYEQY; V gene: TRBV6-1
CDR3 protein: AWSFTGYTDTQY; V gene: TRBV30